This TCR beta chain is drawn from a study of OX40 agonist ivuxolimab in advanced cancers. Clones were sequenced by immunoSEQ multiplex PCR, and TCRdb holds only the in-frame ones, with some missing. The top ten hold roughly 28% of the sample, which has roughly 50,000 clones, around 89% seen once. V lost 11 bases and J 4 bases, leaving 17 bases between the germline ends. The CDR3 spans 14 residues. Germline V lookup: CDR1 SEHNR, CDR2 FQNEAQ (reference sequence). The chain recombines TRBV7-9 with TRBJ2-2; possible D gene TRBD2, 6 bases. The source is an adult with an advanced solid tumor such as melanoma, head and neck, liver or kidney cancer. The sequences come from CD4+ or CD8+ T cells sorted from blood, collected in a trial of the OX40 agonist ivuxolimab. The DNA of the CDR3 is TGTGCCGAAGCTGTGGGACTGCTCACCGGGGAGCTGTTTTTT. It translates to CAEAVGLLTGELFF. The whole variable domain, remainder taken from reference TRBV7-9 and TRBJ2-2, is DTGVSQNPRHKITKRGQNVTFRCDPISEHNRLYWYRQTLGQGPEFLTYFQNEAQLEKSRLLSDRFSAERPKGSFSTLEIQRTEQGDSAMYLCAEAVGLLTGELFFGEGSRLTVL.